The 7 T cell receptor beta chains below come from one sample, sequenced in a study of human T cells and chemical hapten exposure. Stated time point: pre-sensitization, week 0. Treatment denoted: therapeutic diphenylcyclopropenone sensitization with weekly scalp DPC. TCRdb re-called the RACE reads with MiXCR, one entry per CDR3 protein. The table records under 50,000 distinct CDR3 sequences, 7.6% of them present only once. This specimen consisted of whole blood, obtained in connection with sensitization to the hapten diphenylcyclopropenone (DPC). The origin of the receptors is a woman between 45 and 60 years old with alopecia areata. Some clones in this sample may be carry-over from other donors' samples.

This clonotype has a count of ten or more. The V call is TRBV29-1, the J call TRBJ1-1, with 7 bases fitting TRBD1. The junction had 1 base not matched to a gene; V was cut back by 6 bases and J by 3 bases. Germline loops: CDR1 SQVTM, CDR2 ANQGSEA. This CDR3 has 11 amino acids. The DNA for the CDR3 is TGCAGCGTGGGGACAGACACTGAAGCTTTCTTT. It specifies CSVGTDTEAFF.

The rearrangement uses TRBV20-1 and TRBJ1-5; no clear D. V lost 2 bases and J 0 bases, leaving 8 bases between the germline ends. CDR1 DFQATT and CDR2 SNEGSKA come from the germline V gene (reference sequence). The CDR3 is made up of 14 amino acids. The CDR3 protein is CSARQDYSNQPQHF. CDR3 nucleotide sequence: TGCAGTGCTAGACAGGACTATAGCAATCAGCCCCAGCATTTT.

This clonotype appeared a few times. J is TRBJ2-7 and V is TRBV5-4; D is unclear. CDR1 and CDR2 (germline): SGHNT, YYREEE (reference sequence). The CDR3 is 14 residues long. Between the trimmed V and J ends, which lost 0 bases and 5 bases, there was a span of 12 bases. The CDR3 DNA is TGTGCCAGCAGCTTGGGACTCCTTAGAAACGAGCAGTACTTC. Protein: CASSLGLLRNEQYF.

This clonotype showed up many times. CDR3 sequence: CASSSPGQGYEQYF. CDR3 DNA: TGTGCCAGCAGTTCTCCGGGACAGGGCTACGAGCAGTACTTC. The V call is TRBV6-2 or TRBV6-3, the J call TRBJ2-7; 9 nucleotides agree with TRBD1. After removal of 4 bases from V and 3 bases from J, the junction contained 4 bases not matched to a gene. The CDR3 spans 14 residues. Germline V gene lookup returns CDR1 MNHEY and CDR2 SVGEGT.

This clonotype has only a few counts. The rearrangement links TRBV20-1 to TRBJ1-4; a weak D match, TRBD1 (6 bases). Per the germline V gene, CDR1 is DFQATT and CDR2 is SNEGSKA (reference sequence). CDR3 length: 15 amino acids. V gave up 1 base and J gave up 8 bases, with 17 bases separating them. The CDR3 region is CSARVPRGAQEKLFF. CDR3 nucleotides: TGCAGTGCTAGAGTTCCCAGGGGCGCTCAGGAAAAACTGTTTTTT.

There are many counts of this clonotype. The V call is TRBV12-3 or TRBV12-4, the J call TRBJ2-7; the match to TRBD1 covers 7 bases. The CDR3 covers 13 residues. The ends lost 3 bases at V and 3 bases at J; junction bases unmatched: 2. CDR3 sequence (DNA): TGTGCCAGCAGTTTTGGGGACAGCTACGAGCAGTACTTC. This translates into CASSFGDSYEQYF.

This clonotype was recorded many times. This rearrangement joins TRBV6-5 to TRBJ2-3; maybe TRBD1 (6 bases). V lost 2 bases and J 10 bases, leaving 16 bases between the germline ends. Germline CDR1 reads MNHEY; CDR2 reads SVGAGI. The CDR3 is 14 residues long. This CDR3 reads CASSYTQGLGAQYF. CDR3 DNA sequence: TGTGCCAGCAGTTACACACAGGGTTTAGGGGCGCAGTATTTT.